A single TCR beta chain is shown here with its context. The data belong to a study of blood T cell repertoires in COVID-19. Measured with immunoSEQ multiplex PCR; TCRdb has only the in-frame clones, and not every one. The table lists 150,000 to 200,000 clones, roughly 89% of them singletons. The V end was cut by 6 bases, the J end by 1 base, with 9 bases between. Germline V gene data show CDR1 as KGHSH and CDR2 as LQKENI. The CDR3 is 13 amino acids. This sequence was found in a man between 18 and 35 years old with active or convalescent COVID-19. The chain employs TRBV18 and TRBJ1-2; D remains ambiguous. The sequenced sample consisted of peripheral blood. The DNA for the CDR3 is TGTGCCAGCTCGTCCGACATTAACTATGGCTACACCTTC. This translates into CASSSDINYGYTF. The entire variable domain, with the rest obtained from reference TRBV18 and TRBJ1-2, is as follows: NAGVMQNPRHLVRRRGQEARLRCSPMKGHSHVYWYRQLPEEGLKFMVYLQKENIIDESGMPKERFSAEFPKEGPSILRIQQVVRGDSAAYFCASSSDINYGYTFGSGTRLTVV.